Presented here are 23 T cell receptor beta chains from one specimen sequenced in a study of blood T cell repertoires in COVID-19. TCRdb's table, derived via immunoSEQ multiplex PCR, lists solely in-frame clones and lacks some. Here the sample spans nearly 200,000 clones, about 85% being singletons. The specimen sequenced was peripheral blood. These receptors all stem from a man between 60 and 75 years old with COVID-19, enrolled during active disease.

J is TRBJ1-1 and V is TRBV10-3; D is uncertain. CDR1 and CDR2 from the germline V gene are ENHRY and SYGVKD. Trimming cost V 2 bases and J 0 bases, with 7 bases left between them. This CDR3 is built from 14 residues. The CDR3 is CAISETRLNTEAFF. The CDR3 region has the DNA TGTGCCATCAGTGAGACGAGGCTGAACACTGAAGCTTTCTTT.

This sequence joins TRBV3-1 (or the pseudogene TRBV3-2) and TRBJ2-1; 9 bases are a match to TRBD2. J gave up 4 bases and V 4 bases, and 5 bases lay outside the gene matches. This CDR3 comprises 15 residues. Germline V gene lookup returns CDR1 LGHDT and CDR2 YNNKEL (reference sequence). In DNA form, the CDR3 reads TGTGCCAGCAGCCCTACTAGCGGGTATTACAATGAGCAGTTCTTC. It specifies CASSPTSGYYNEQFF.

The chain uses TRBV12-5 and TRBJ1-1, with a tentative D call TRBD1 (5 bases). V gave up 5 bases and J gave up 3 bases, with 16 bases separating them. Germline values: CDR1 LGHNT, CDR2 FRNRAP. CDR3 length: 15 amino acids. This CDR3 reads CASGPDTGSYTEAFF. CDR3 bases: TGTGCTAGTGGTCCGGACACAGGATCGTACACTGAAGCTTTCTTT.

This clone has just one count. The CDR3 region is CASRAEGGYGYTF. The CDR3 DNA follows: TGTGCCAGTCGCGCGGAGGGAGGGTATGGCTACACCTTC. The chain joins TRBV19 to TRBJ1-2, with unresolved D. There are 13 residues in the CDR3. Germline V gene data show CDR1 as LNHDA and CDR2 as SQIVND (reference sequence). Trimming removed 8 bases from V and 5 bases from J, with 15 bases in between. The whole variable domain, remainder taken from reference TRBV19 and TRBJ1-2, is DGGITQSPKYLFRKEGQNVTLSCEQNLNHDAMYWYRQDPGQGLRLIYYSQIVNDFQKGDIAEGYSVSREKKESFPLTVTSAQKNPTAFYLCASRAEGGYGYTFGSGTRLTVV.

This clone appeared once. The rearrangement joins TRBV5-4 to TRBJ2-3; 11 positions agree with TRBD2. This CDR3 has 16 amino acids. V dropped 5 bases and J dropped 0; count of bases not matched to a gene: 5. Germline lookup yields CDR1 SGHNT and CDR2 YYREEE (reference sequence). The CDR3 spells CASSQGLAGSTDTQYF. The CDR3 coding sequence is TGTGCCAGCAGTCAAGGACTAGCGGGTAGCACAGATACGCAGTATTTT. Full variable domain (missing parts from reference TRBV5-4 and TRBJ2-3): ETGVTQSPTHLIKTRGQQVTLRCSSQSGHNTVSWYQQALGQGPQFIFQYYREEENGRGNFPPRFSGLQFPNYSSELNVNALELDDSALYLCASSQGLAGSTDTQYFGPGTRLTVL.

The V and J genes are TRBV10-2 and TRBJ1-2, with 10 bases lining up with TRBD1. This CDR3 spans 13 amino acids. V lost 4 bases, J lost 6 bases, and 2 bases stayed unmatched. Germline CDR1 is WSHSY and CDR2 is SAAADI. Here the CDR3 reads CASSGGTGDGYTF. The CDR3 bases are TGCGCCAGCAGTGGTGGGACAGGGGATGGCTACACCTTC.

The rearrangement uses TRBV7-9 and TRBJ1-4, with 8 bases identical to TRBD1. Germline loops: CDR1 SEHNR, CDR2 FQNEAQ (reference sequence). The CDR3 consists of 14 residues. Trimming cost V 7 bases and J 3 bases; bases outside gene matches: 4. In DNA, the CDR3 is TGTGCCAGCACGCAGGGGGCGGCTAATGAAAAACTGTTTTTT. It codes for CASTQGAANEKLFF.

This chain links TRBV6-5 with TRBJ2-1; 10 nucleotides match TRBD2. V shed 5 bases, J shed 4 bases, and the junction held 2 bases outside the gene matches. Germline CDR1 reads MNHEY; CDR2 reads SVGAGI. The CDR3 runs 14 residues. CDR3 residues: CASSRAGGYNEQFF. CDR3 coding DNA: TGTGCCAGCAGTCGAGCGGGAGGGTACAATGAGCAGTTCTTC.

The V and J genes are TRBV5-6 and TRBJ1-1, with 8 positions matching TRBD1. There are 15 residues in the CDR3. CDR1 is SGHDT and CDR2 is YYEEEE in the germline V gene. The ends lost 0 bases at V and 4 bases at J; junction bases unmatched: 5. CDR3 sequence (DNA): TGTGCCAGCAGCTTGGCCCCGACAGGGGTCACTGAAGCTTTCTTT. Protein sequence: CASSLAPTGVTEAFF.

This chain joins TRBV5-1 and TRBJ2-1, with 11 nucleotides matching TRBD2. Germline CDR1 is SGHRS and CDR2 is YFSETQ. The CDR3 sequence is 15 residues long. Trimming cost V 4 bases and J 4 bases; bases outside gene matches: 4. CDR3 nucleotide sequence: TGCGCCAGCAGCGTCGGGACTAGCGGTTACAATGAGCAGTTCTTC. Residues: CASSVGTSGYNEQFF.

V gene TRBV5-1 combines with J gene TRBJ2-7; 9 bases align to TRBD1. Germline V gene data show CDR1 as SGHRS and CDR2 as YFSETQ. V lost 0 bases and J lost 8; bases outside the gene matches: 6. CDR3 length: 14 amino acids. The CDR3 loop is CASSLEGQGFKQYF. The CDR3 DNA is TGCGCCAGCAGCTTGGAGGGACAGGGTTTCAAGCAGTACTTC.

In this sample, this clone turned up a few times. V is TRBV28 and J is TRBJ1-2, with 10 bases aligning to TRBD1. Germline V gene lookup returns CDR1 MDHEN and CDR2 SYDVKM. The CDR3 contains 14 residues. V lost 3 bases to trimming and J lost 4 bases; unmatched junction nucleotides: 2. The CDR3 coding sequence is TGTGCCAGCAGTTTGACAGGGGGCTTCTATGGCTACACCTTC. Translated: CASSLTGGFYGYTF.

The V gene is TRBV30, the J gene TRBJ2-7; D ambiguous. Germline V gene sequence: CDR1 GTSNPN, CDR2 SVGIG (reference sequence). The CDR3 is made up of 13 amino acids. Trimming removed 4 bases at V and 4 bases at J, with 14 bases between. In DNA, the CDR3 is TGTGCCTGGACGCCGGCGGCCTCTTACGAGCAGTACTTC. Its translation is CAWTPAASYEQYF.

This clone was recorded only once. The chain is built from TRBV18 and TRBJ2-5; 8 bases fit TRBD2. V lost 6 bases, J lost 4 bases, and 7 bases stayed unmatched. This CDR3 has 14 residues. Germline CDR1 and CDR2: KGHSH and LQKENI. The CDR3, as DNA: TGTGCCAGCTCCCCCGGGGGGGGCGTAGAGACCCAGTACTTC. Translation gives CASSPGGGVETQYF.

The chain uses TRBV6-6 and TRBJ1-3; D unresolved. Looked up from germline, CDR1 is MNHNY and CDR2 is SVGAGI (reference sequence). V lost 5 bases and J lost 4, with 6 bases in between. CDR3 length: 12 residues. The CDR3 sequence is CASSPTGNTIYF. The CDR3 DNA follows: TGTGCCAGCAGTCCGACAGGAAACACCATATATTTT.

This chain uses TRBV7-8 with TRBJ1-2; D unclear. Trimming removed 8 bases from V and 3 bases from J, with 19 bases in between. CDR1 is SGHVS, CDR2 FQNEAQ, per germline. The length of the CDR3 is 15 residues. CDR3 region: CASSSEVTPYYGYTF. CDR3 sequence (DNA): TGTGCCAGCTCAAGCGAAGTTACCCCATACTATGGCTACACCTTC.

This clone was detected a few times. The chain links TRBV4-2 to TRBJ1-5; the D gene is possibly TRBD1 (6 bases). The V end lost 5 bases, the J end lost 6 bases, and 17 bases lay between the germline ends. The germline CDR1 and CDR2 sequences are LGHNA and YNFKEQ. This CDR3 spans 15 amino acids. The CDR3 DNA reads TGTGCCAGCAGCTTAGGGGGTTTGGGTCGTCAGCCCCAGCATTTT. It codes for CASSLGGLGRQPQHF.

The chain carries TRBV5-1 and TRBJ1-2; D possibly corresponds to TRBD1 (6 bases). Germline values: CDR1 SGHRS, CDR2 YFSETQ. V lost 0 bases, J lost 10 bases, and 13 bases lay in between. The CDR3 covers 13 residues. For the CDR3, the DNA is TGCGCCAGCAGCTTGGGGGCAGGGGAAGACTACACCTTC. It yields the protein CASSLGAGEDYTF. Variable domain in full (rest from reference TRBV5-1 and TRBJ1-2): KAGVTQTPRYLIKTRGQQVTLSCSPISGHRSVSWYQQTPGQGLQFLFEYFSETQRNKGNFPGRFSGRQFSNSRSEMNVSTLELGDSALYLCASSLGAGEDYTFGSGTRLTVV.

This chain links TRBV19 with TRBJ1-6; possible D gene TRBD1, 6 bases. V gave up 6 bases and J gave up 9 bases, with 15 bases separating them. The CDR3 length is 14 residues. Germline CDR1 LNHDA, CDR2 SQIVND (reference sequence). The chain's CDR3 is CASSSDRRSSPLHF. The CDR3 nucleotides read TGTGCCAGTAGCTCAGACAGGCGCTCTTCACCCCTCCACTTT.

CDR3 residues: CASSQGLPGTGIRVLEETQYF. DNA of the CDR3: TGTGCCAGCAGCCAAGGCCTTCCCGGGACAGGGATAAGGGTTTTGGAGGAGACGCAGTATTTT. The chain combines TRBV3-1 (or the pseudogene TRBV3-2) with TRBJ2-3; 9 nucleotides align to TRBD1. The CDR3 contains 21 residues. The V gene's germline CDR1 is LGHDT and CDR2 YNNKEL (reference sequence). Trimming at V came to 1 base and at J to 9 bases, leaving 26 bases not matched to a gene.

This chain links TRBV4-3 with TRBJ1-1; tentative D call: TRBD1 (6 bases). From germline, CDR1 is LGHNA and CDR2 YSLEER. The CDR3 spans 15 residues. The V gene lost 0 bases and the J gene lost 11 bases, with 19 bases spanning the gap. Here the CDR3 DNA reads TGCGCCAGCAGCCAAGATCGGGGGGCAGGGAGCTTGGCTTTCTTT. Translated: CASSQDRGAGSLAFF.

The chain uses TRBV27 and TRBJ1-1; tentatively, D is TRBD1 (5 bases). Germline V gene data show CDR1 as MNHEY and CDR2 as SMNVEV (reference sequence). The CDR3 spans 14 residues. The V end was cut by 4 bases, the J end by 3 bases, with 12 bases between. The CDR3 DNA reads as TGTGCCAGCAGTTCAGGCAAGGGGTACACTGAAGCTTTCTTT. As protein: CASSSGKGYTEAFF.

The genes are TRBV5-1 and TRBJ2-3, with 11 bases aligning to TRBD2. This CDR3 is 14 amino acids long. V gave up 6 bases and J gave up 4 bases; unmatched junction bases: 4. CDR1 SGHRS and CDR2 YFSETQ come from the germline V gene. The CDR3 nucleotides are TGCGCCAGCACCGAACTAGCGGGAGCAGATACGCAGTATTTT. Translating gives CASTELAGADTQYF.